The 9 T cell receptor beta chains listed next were all sequenced from one sample in a study of STAT5B mutations in CD4+ large granular lymphocyte leukemia (dated by TCRdb to between 2021 and 2022). Library prep was done by the immunoSEQ multiplex PCR assay. TCRdb holds this immuneACCESS table with in-frame rearrangements only. Some clones are missing; in checked studies, unresolved V genes explain under half, and the rest has no known cause. Recorded for this sample are about 30,000 clones; roughly 78% of them occurred a single time. The ten largest clones represent more than 0.35% of the sample. Sequences were obtained from CD4+ T cells from blood buffy coats. Source of these receptors: a human donor in good health.

V is TRBV28 and J is TRBJ1-1; D might be TRBD1 (5 bases). The length of the CDR3 is 14 residues. Trimming shortened V by 6 bases and J by 4 bases, and 15 bases separated the two germline ends. The germline V gene has CDR1 MDHEN and CDR2 SYDVKM. The CDR3 DNA sequence: TGTGCCAGCAGCCCTATGGGTGGGGCCACTGAAGCTTTCTTT. Translation: CASSPMGGATEAFF.

V gene TRBV6-5 combines with J gene TRBJ2-7; TRBD2 agrees at 9 bases. CDR3 length: 15 residues. Losses at the gene ends were 4 bases for V and 4 bases for J; bases not matched to a gene: 8. Germline lookup yields CDR1 MNHEY and CDR2 SVGAGI. CDR3 sequence reads: CASSSPGLARYEQYF. In DNA form, the CDR3 reads TGTGCCAGCAGTTCCCCGGGACTAGCCAGGTACGAGCAGTACTTC.

This clone appeared a few times. The chain uses TRBV14 and TRBJ2-7; D is unresolved. Trimming removed 0 bases from V and 2 bases from J, with 11 bases in between. The CDR3 runs to 15 residues. The germline gives CDR1 SGHDN, CDR2 FVKESK. The CDR3 loop is CASSQDVGFAYEQYF. The CDR3 coding sequence is TGTGCCAGCAGCCAAGATGTAGGGTTTGCCTACGAGCAGTACTTC.

There are a few counts of this clone. Other DNA sequences of this sample code for an identical CDR3. The rearrangement links TRBV9 to TRBJ1-5; D is uncertain. Germline CDR1 and CDR2: SGDLS and YYNGEE. There are 13 residues in the CDR3. Trimming took off 2 bases at V and 4 bases at J, with 7 bases between the two ends. This CDR3 is CASSVGSNQPQHF. As DNA, the CDR3 is TGTGCCAGCAGCGTGGGGAGTAATCAGCCCCAGCATTTT.

This rearrangement joins TRBV6-4 to TRBJ2-1; D remains ambiguous. The CDR3 has 15 residues. CDR1 MRHNA and CDR2 SNTAGT come from the germline V gene. Trimming took off 3 bases at V and 2 bases at J, with 11 bases between the two ends. CDR3 residues: CASSDSGGTYNEQFF. CDR3 sequence (DNA): TGTGCCAGCAGTGATTCTGGCGGCACCTACAATGAGCAGTTCTTC.

This clone appeared a single time. This rearrangement joins TRBV5-1 to TRBJ1-3; D is ambiguous. Trimming took off 2 bases at V and 0 bases at J, with 6 bases between the two ends. This CDR3 region has 14 residues. CDR1 is SGHRS and CDR2 is YFSETQ in the germline V gene. The CDR3 bases are TGCGCCAGCAGCTTCTTCAGCTCTGGAAACACCATATATTTT. This encodes CASSFFSSGNTIYF.

This clone turned up a few times. This rearrangement joins TRBV30 to TRBJ1-5; TRBD1 agrees at 10 bases. Trimming took 3 bases from V and 3 from J; bases not matched to a gene: 5. Germline loops: CDR1 GTSNPN, CDR2 SVGIG (reference sequence). The CDR3 is 15 residues long. The CDR3 nucleotides read TGTGCCTGGAGCGACAGGGGGCTATACAATCAGCCCCAGCATTTT. This codes for CAWSDRGLYNQPQHF.

The chain employs TRBV7-8 and TRBJ1-2; D not resolved. Germline V gene data show CDR1 as SGHVS and CDR2 as FQNEAQ. This CDR3 region has 17 residues. V lost 2 bases and J 7 bases, leaving 23 bases between the germline ends. The CDR3 DNA reads as TGTGCCAGCAGCTTAATTAGCATAAGGGCCGCCCGGCCTGGCTACACCTTC. Its protein product is CASSLISIRAARPGYTF.

The V and J genes are TRBV6-5 and TRBJ1-2; the match to TRBD1 covers 8 bases. V dropped 5 bases and J dropped 4; count of bases not matched to a gene: 9. Germline V CDR1 and CDR2: MNHEY, SVGAGI. This CDR3 spans 15 amino acids. This CDR3 is CASSHDRGKPYGYTF. For the CDR3, the DNA is TGTGCCAGCAGTCATGACAGGGGTAAACCCTATGGCTACACCTTC.